This section outlines one TCR beta chain sequence together with its context. These data belong to a study of blood T cell repertoires in COVID-19. Study members were between roughly 18 and 89 years old and lived in 20 to 30 US regions. Repertoires were generated with immunoSEQ multiplex PCR, while TCRdb's copy carries only in-frame clones and drops some. Of roughly 160,000 clones listed, around 85% are singletons. Germline loops: CDR1 SGHTA, CDR2 FQGNSA. V gave up 5 bases and J gave up 8 bases; unmatched junction bases: 9. The CDR3 length is 15 residues. Sequenced sample: PBMCs or T cells enriched from blood (not recorded which). This receptor was identified in a woman in her thirties or forties with acute COVID-19. The rearrangement uses TRBV7-2 and TRBJ2-1; TRBD2 agrees at 10 bases. The DNA of the CDR3 is TGTGCCAGCAGCCTCAGCGGGAGGGAGGGAGATGAGCAGTTCTTC. Residues: CASSLSGREGDEQFF. The full variable domain, completed using reference TRBV7-2 and TRBJ2-1, is GAGVSQSPSNKVTEKGKDVELRCDPISGHTALYWYRQSLGQGLEFLIYFQGNSAPDKSGLPSDRFSAERTGGSVSTLTIQRTQQEDSAVYLCASSLSGREGDEQFFGPGTRLTVL.